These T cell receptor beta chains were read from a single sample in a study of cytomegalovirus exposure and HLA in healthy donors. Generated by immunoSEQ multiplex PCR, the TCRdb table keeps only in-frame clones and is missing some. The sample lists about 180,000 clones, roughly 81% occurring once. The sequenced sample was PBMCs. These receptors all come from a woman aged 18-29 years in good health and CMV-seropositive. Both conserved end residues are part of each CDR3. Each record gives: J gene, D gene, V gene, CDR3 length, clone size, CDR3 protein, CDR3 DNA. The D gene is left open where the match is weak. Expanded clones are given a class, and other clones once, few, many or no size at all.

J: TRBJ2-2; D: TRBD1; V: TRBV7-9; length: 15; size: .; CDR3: CASSIRQGGTGELFF; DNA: TGTGCCAGCAGCATAAGACAGGGTGGCACCGGGGAGCTGTTTTTT
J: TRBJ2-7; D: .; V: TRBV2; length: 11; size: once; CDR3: CASSGGSQQYF; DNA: TGTGCCAGCAGTGGAGGGTCACAGCAGTACTTC
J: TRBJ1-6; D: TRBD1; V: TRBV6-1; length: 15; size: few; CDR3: CASSPPDRGFSPLHF; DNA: TGTGCCAGCAGCCCTCCGGACAGGGGCTTTTCACCCCTCCACTTT
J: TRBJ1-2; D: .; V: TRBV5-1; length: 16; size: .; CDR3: CASSPGGREGDYGYTF; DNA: TGCGCCAGCAGCCCGGGCGGCAGGGAGGGTGACTATGGCTACACCTTC
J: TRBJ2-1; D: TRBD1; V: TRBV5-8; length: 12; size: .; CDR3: CASSQGASEQFF; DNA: TGTGCCAGCAGCCAGGGGGCCAGTGAGCAGTTCTTC
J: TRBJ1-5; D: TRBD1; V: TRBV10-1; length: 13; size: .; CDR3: CASDDRGRQPQHF; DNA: TGCGCCAGCGATGACAGGGGTAGGCAGCCCCAGCATTTT
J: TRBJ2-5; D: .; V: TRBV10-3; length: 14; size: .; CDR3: CAIKLNAQGETQYF; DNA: TGTGCCATCAAGCTAAACGCCCAGGGGGAGACCCAGTACTTC
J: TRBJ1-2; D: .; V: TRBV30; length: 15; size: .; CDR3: CAWNTGTTGPYGYTF; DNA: TGTGCCTGGAATACGGGGACGACAGGACCCTATGGCTACACCTTC
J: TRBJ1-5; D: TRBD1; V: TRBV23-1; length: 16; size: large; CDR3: CASSRWTGDCNQPQHF; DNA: TGCGCCAGCAGTCGCTGGACAGGGGATTGCAATCAGCCCCAGCATTTT
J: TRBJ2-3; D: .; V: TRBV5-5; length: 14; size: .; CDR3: CASSFPPSPDTQYF; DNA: TGTGCCAGCAGCTTTCCCCCATCCCCAGATACGCAGTATTTT
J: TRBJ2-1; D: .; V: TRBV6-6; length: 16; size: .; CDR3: CASSYSVRSSYNEQFF; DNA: TGTGCCAGCAGTTACTCGGTCCGTAGCTCCTACAATGAGCAGTTCTTC
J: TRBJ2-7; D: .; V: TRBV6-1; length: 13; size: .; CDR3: CASNTGTPYEQYF; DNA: TGTGCCAGCAACACCGGGACACCGTACGAGCAGTACTTC
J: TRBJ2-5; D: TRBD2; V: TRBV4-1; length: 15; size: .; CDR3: CASSLNLAGKETQYF; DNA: TGCGCCAGCAGCCTTAACCTAGCGGGGAAAGAGACCCAGTACTTC
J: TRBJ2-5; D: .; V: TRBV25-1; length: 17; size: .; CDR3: CASSDTLEAHIQETQYF; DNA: TGTGCCAGCAGTGACACCCTGGAAGCGCATATCCAAGAGACCCAGTACTTC
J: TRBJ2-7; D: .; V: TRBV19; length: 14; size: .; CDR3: CASSMGPSSYEQYF; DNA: TGTGCCAGTAGTATGGGGCCGAGCTCCTACGAGCAGTACTTC
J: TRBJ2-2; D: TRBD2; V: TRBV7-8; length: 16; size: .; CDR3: CASSAQRGQNTGELFF; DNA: TGTGCCAGCAGCGCCCAGCGGGGCCAGAACACCGGGGAGCTGTTTTTT
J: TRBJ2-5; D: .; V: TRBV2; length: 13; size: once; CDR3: CASRLTGGETQYF; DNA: TGTGCCAGCAGATTGACGGGCGGGGAGACCCAGTACTTC
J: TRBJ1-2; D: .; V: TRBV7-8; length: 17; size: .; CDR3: CASSYGRWAGRDYGYTF; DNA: TGTGCCAGCAGCTACGGGAGGTGGGCAGGACGGGACTATGGCTACACCTTC
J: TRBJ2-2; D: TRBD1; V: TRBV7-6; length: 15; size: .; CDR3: CASSPPTGGTGELFF; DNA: TGTGCCAGCAGCCCCCCGACAGGGGGAACCGGGGAGCTGTTTTTT
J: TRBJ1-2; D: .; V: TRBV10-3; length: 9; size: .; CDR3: CAITVLSAF; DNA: TGTGCCATCACTGTCCTCTCTGCCTTC
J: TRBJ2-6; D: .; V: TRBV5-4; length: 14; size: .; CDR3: CASSVNSGANVLTF; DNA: TGTGCCAGCAGCGTAAACTCTGGGGCCAACGTCCTGACTTTC
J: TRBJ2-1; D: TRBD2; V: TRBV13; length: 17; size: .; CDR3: CASSLGYPAGGYNEQFF; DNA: TGTGCCAGCAGCTTAGGCTACCCAGCGGGGGGGTACAATGAGCAGTTCTTC